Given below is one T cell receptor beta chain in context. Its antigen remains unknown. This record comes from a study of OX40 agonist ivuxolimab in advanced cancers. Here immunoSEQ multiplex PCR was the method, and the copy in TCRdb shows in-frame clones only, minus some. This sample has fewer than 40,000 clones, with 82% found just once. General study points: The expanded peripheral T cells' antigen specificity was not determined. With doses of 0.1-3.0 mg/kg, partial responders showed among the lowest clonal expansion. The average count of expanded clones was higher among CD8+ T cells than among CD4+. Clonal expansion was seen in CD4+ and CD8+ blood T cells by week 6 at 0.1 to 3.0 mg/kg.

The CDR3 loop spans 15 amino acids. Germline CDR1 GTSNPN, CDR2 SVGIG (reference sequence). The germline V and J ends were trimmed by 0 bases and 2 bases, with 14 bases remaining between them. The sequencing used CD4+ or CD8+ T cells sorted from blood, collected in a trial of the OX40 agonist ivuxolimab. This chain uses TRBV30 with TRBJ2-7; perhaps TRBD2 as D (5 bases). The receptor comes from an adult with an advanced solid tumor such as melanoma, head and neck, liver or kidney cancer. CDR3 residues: CAWSVSGNPTYEQYF. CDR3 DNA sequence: TGTGCCTGGAGTGTTTCGGGAAATCCTACCTACGAGCAGTACTTC.